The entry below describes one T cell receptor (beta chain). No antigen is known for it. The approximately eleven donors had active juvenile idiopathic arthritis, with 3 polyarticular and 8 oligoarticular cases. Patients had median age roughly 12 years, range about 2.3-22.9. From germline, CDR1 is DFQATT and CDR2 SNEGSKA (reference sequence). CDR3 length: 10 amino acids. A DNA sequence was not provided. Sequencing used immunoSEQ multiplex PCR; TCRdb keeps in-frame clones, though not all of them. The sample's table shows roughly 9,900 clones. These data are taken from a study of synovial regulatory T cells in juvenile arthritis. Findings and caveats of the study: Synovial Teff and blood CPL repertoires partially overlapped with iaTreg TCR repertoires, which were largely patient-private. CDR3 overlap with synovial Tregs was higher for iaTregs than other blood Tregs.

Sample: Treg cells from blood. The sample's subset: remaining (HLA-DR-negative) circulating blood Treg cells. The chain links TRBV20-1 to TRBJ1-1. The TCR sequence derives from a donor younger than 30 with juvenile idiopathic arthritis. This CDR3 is CSANGVEAFF.